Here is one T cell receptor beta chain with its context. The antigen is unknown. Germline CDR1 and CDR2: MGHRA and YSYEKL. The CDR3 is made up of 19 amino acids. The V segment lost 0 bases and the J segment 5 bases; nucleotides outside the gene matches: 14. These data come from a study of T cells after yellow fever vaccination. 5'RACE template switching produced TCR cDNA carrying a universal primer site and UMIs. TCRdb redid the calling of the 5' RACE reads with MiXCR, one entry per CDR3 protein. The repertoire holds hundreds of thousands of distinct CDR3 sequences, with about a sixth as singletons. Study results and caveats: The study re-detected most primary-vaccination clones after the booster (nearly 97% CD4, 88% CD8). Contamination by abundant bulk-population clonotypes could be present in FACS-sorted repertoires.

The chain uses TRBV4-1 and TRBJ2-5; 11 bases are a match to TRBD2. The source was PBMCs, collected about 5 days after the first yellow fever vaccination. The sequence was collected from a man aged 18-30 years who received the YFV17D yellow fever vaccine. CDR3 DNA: TGCGCCAGCAGCCAAGACCGCTATAGCGGGGGGGCTTGGGTGGAGACCCAGTACTTC. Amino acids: CASSQDRYSGGAWVETQYF.